Reported below is one T cell receptor (beta chain). There is no known antigen for this receptor. No base qualities exist here, and no much larger clone lies one base off it. The record originates from a study of identical twins (dated by TCRdb to the mid-2010s). Broadly, across the study: TCR alpha and beta repertoires from monozygotic twins, unrelated adults of various ages and cord blood were deep-sequenced to test whether fetal clonotypes persist. To rule out contamination, replicate twin experiments were performed at different times with different library preparation protocols.

Overall results and qualifications from the work: Abundant cord blood beta clonotypes carried fewer insertions; young adult naive repertoires showed a weaker similar trend, while memory repertoires showed none. Zero-insertion analyses could be partly confounded by invariant T cells such as MAIT and iNKT, though diverse VJ usage argued against such confounding for most clonotypes. A weaker excess of twin sharing was found in beta out-of-frame sequences because the signal-to-noise ratio was lowered by fewer shared sequences. Compared with coincidental sharing between unrelated individuals, out-of-frame TCR alpha sequences shared between twins showed an excess of sequences with low generation probability. Conclusions relied on cross-sectional statistical analysis, since the same donors could not be followed over many years. In monozygotic twins, out-of-frame TCR alpha sharing was systematically underestimated by recombination models, although the models agreed with sharing between unrelated individuals.

CDR1 DFQATT and CDR2 SNEGSKA are derived from the germline V gene (reference sequence). Reading from cysteine to phenylalanine, the CDR3 counts 16 amino acids. The DNA shown is the 48-base CDR3, in frame from base 1. Germline trimming amounts to 1 base on V and 4 bases on J, with 7 as the count of junction bases outside the gene matches. Every donor in the study was a healthy Caucasian. The twin cohort consisted of three pairs of female monozygotic twins, all aged about 18 to 29 years. The RNA used for TCR libraries was isolated from peripheral blood mononuclear cells. Library construction relied on 5' RACE. TCRdb lists the instrument as Illumina HiSeq 2000. Template switching introduced a universal primer binding site; the final cDNA contained a unique molecular identifier, enabling accurate counting of TCR cDNA molecules. First-strand cDNA for TCR alpha and beta chains was synthesized from specific primers in the conserved constant-segment region. To control for contamination, every cDNA library carried two barcodes: a SMART-Mk sample barcode plus Illumina barcodes. TruSeq adapter sequences, together with Illumina sample barcodes, were added in two successive PCR steps. TCR alpha and beta cDNA libraries were sequenced on the Illumina HiSeq platform with custom primers. Concerning the study's data processing: MiGEC was used to process raw reads and extract unique molecular identifiers, and MiXCR was used to find CDR3 positions. Recombination models were inferred per individual with the repgenHMM and IGoR tools using an EM algorithm. The tcR package in R was used for shared clonotype analysis, with sharing normalized by the product of cloneset sizes. To study raw recombination without the effects of thymic and clonal selection, out-of-frame nonproductive sequences were analyzed. Using fastp trimming at Q25 and MiXCR clonotype assembly, TCRdb reanalyzed the public sequencing data and kept in-frame beta chains. Each entry is one CDR3 protein sequence, shown with its most common DNA and genes. TCRdb's processing, not the authors', yielded these V and J calls. Recorded for this sample are hundreds of thousands of distinct CDR3 sequences; 9% to 15% of them occurred a single time. About 1.6% of the sample is taken by the ten largest.

This sample was shared with a second study, whose subject was yellow fever vaccine responses in identical twins. The second study, in turn, reports: The authors reported that the T cell response to vaccination in identical twins appeared partly convergent and partly personalized. The study precisely tracked vaccine-responding T cell clones in identical twins.

The sequencing input was PBMCs. The chain is encoded by TRBV20-1 joined to TRBJ2-1; 10 central nucleotides agree with TRBD2. The TCR comes from a woman between 18 and 29 years old in good health. Here is the DNA: TGCAGTGCTAGAGGGCCACTAGCGGGGCCATACAATGAGCAGTTCTTC. The translation is CSARGPLAGPYNEQFF.